This T cell receptor beta chain is drawn from a study of blood T cell repertoires in COVID-19 (dated by TCRdb to the early 2020s). Regarding the study in general: Samples from collaborators originated in the United States, Italy and Spain and spanned both the acute and convalescent phases of COVID-19. HLA class I and class II types, where available, came from metadata supplied by the sample provider rather than from assay-based typing. The repertoires were released in a freely available public database intended as a resource for research on the immune response to SARS-CoV-2. Samples came from the ongoing ImmuneRACE study (first 160 participants) plus 1,254 subjects from 6 global collaborators. The sample metadata nearly always contained a de-identified subject ID, COVID-19 status, age in years and sex. The material from the prospective study consisted of cDNA or gDNA derived from T cells, B-cell-depleted T cells, or PBMCs. Deeply sampled blood TCRbeta repertoires from subjects exposed to, actively infected with, or recovered from COVID-19 were included in the dataset. General findings and caveats noted by the study authors: The quantity of clinical and demographic metadata differed by source and by participant and was supplied without curation.

TCRbeta CDR3 regions were amplified from genomic DNA by means of the immunoSEQ Assay, a bias-controlled multiplex PCR. In the authors' own workflow: Nucleated cell counts per sample were estimated from amplification of reference gene primers within the assay. Sequence reads were collapsed and filtered to measure the absolute abundance of every unique TCRbeta CDR3 rearrangement. For each sample, productive Simpson clonality was calculated as the square root of Simpson's diversity index across productive rearrangements. TCRdb re-hosts the immuneACCESS table, in-frame sequences only. Its copies lack some clones; in the studies checked, an unresolved V gene accounts for under half of them, and the cause for the rest is not known. Clone size and V and J calls were adopted from that table, with D and trimming inferred from the DNA. Here the sample has hundreds of thousands of clones; about 90% occur a single time. Of the sample, 2.2% is held by the ten largest clones.

Counted from cysteine to phenylalanine, this CDR3 has 16 amino acids. Only CDR3 DNA is held: 48 bases, read in frame from base 1. Cut back by 0 bases and 4 bases, the V and J ends lie 12 bases apart. From the germline V gene, CDR1 is LGHNA and CDR2 is YSLEER. A second Seattle source provided samples from volunteer blood donors who had recovered from COVID-19. The collaborating institutions used their own protocols to collect whole blood in K2EDTA tubes. For TCRbeta analysis, collaborators shipped samples in one of three forms: frozen whole blood, isolated PBMCs, or DNA extracted from either of those sample types. Only one count was recorded for this clone. No antigen is known for it. No base-level quality is on record; no much larger clone is a single base apart.

This sequence originates from a woman aged 45-60 years who had recovered from COVID-19. The chain is made from TRBV4-3 and TRBJ2-2; TRBD1 is a weak D gene call, 6 bases matching. The sample consisted of peripheral blood. The DNA is as follows: TGCGCCAGCAGCCAAGAGGGGGCGCGGTTCACCGGGGAGCTGTTTTTT. Translated, it gives CASSQEGARFTGELFF.